This is a list of T cell receptor beta chains from one sample in a study of long-term antiretroviral therapy in people with HIV. Using immunoSEQ multiplex PCR, the repertoire was profiled, and TCRdb retains in-frame clones only, with some absent. The sample carries almost 30,000 clones, approximately 90% recorded once. The sample here was unsorted PBMCs, taken 3.2 years before starting antiretroviral therapy. All receptors come from a man between 50 and 59 years old with HIV. Each CDR3 is given with its conserved first and last residue. The D gene is left open where the match is weak. Clone size, where shown, is once, few, many, or a class for clones that have expanded.

abundance: few; j_gene: TRBJ1-5; v_gene: TRBV19; d_gene: TRBD1; CDR3nt: TGTGCCAGTAGTATAGGACAGGGCCTCAATCAGCCCCAGCATTTT; CDR3aa: CASSIGQGLNQPQHF
abundance: -; j_gene: TRBJ2-1; v_gene: TRBV7-9; d_gene: TRBD2; CDR3nt: TGTGCCAGCAGAGAAACTAGCGTAAATGAGCAGTTCTTC; CDR3aa: CASRETSVNEQFF
abundance: few; j_gene: TRBJ1-6; v_gene: TRBV11-1; d_gene: -; CDR3nt: TGTGCCAGCAGCGAACAGGTGCGGGCTTCTAATTCACCCCTCCACTTT; CDR3aa: CASSEQVRASNSPLHF
abundance: -; j_gene: TRBJ2-7; v_gene: TRBV6-5; d_gene: -; CDR3nt: TGTGCCAGCAGTTACCCGGGAACCGAGCAGTACTTC; CDR3aa: CASSYPGTEQYF
abundance: -; j_gene: TRBJ2-5; v_gene: TRBV27; d_gene: -; CDR3nt: TGTGCCAGCAGTTGGGACGGAACGTACCAAGAGACCCAGTACTTC; CDR3aa: CASSWDGTYQETQYF
abundance: -; j_gene: TRBJ1-5; v_gene: TRBV21-1; d_gene: -; CDR3nt: TGTGCCAGCTGTGACAGTAGCAATCAGCCCCAGCATTTT; CDR3aa: CASCDSSNQPQHF
abundance: -; j_gene: TRBJ2-5; v_gene: TRBV10-3; d_gene: TRBD2; CDR3nt: TGTGCCATCAGTGGAGCGGGGGGGAAGGAGACCCAGTACTTC; CDR3aa: CAISGAGGKETQYF
abundance: -; j_gene: TRBJ1-5; v_gene: TRBV5-1; d_gene: -; CDR3nt: TGCGCCAGCAGTTTGGCGGGGGATCAGCCCCAGCATTTT; CDR3aa: CASSLAGDQPQHF
abundance: once; j_gene: TRBJ2-3; v_gene: TRBV2; d_gene: -; CDR3nt: TGTGCCAGCAGTGAGGCGGCCCAGGGGACGCAGTATTTT; CDR3aa: CASSEAAQGTQYF
abundance: -; j_gene: TRBJ1-2; v_gene: TRBV6-4; d_gene: -; CDR3nt: TGTGCCAGCAGCGGAGCGTACGGGCAGTTCCCCTATGGCTACACCTTC; CDR3aa: CASSGAYGQFPYGYTF
abundance: -; j_gene: TRBJ1-2; v_gene: TRBV18; d_gene: -; CDR3nt: TGTGCCAGCTCACACAACCCGGACAGTAATGGCTACACCTTC; CDR3aa: CASSHNPDSNGYTF
abundance: -; j_gene: TRBJ1-6; v_gene: TRBV27; d_gene: -; CDR3nt: TGTGCCAGCAGTTTTACCCGGGATTCACCCCTCCACTTT; CDR3aa: CASSFTRDSPLHF
abundance: -; j_gene: TRBJ2-1; v_gene: TRBV19; d_gene: -; CDR3nt: TGTGCCAGTAGTATAGTTGGCGAGGGAGGAACCGACAATGAGCAGTTCTTC; CDR3aa: CASSIVGEGGTDNEQFF
abundance: -; j_gene: TRBJ2-5; v_gene: TRBV5-1; d_gene: TRBD2; CDR3nt: TGCGCCAGCAGCACGGGGACTAGCGGGAGGAGGTTAGAGACCCAGTACTTC; CDR3aa: CASSTGTSGRRLETQYF
abundance: -; j_gene: TRBJ2-5; v_gene: TRBV4-1; d_gene: -; CDR3nt: TGCGCCAGCAGCCAAGCTGGTATGGGGGCGCGGTACCAAGAGACCCAGTACTTC; CDR3aa: CASSQAGMGARYQETQYF
abundance: -; j_gene: TRBJ2-1; v_gene: TRBV18; d_gene: TRBD2; CDR3nt: TGTGCCAGCTCACCTTTGGGTACTAGCGACCGGTTCATTCTGTTCTTC; CDR3aa: CASSPLGTSDRFILFF
abundance: -; j_gene: TRBJ2-7; v_gene: TRBV7-3; d_gene: -; CDR3nt: TGTGCCAGCAGCTTAAATCCAGGCGCGACCTACGAGCAGTACTTC; CDR3aa: CASSLNPGATYEQYF
abundance: -; j_gene: TRBJ1-4; v_gene: TRBV2; d_gene: -; CDR3nt: TGTGCCAGCAGTGAATACAGGGCGGAAAAACTGTTTTTT; CDR3aa: CASSEYRAEKLFF
abundance: -; j_gene: TRBJ1-6; v_gene: TRBV28; d_gene: -; CDR3nt: TGTGCCAGCAGTTTATTGACAGAAAATTCACCCCTCCACTTT; CDR3aa: CASSLLTENSPLHF
abundance: -; j_gene: TRBJ2-7; v_gene: TRBV5-4; d_gene: -; CDR3nt: TGTGCCAGCAGCTTTCGTCCGGGACGGCGCTCCTACGAGCAGTACTTC; CDR3aa: CASSFRPGRRSYEQYF
abundance: -; j_gene: TRBJ1-1; v_gene: TRBV7-9; d_gene: -; CDR3nt: TGTGCCAGCAGCTTAGCCCTTTCTGAAGCTTTCTTT; CDR3aa: CASSLALSEAFF
abundance: -; j_gene: TRBJ2-7; v_gene: TRBV7-2; d_gene: TRBD2; CDR3nt: TGTGCCAGCAGCTCGCTAGCGGGGGGCACCTTTAGGCAGTACTTC; CDR3aa: CASSSLAGGTFRQYF
abundance: -; j_gene: TRBJ2-7; v_gene: TRBV6-1; d_gene: TRBD2; CDR3nt: TGTGCCAGCAGTGAAACTAGCGGGAGCCCCTACGAGCAGTACTTC; CDR3aa: CASSETSGSPYEQYF
abundance: -; j_gene: TRBJ2-2; v_gene: TRBV19; d_gene: TRBD2; CDR3nt: TGTGCCAGTAACCCTAGCGGGAGTGGCGGGGAGCTGTTTTTT; CDR3aa: CASNPSGSGGELFF
abundance: -; j_gene: TRBJ2-2; v_gene: TRBV2; d_gene: TRBD2; CDR3nt: TGTGCCAGCAGTGAAGCGCGGACTAGCGGGGGGAACACCGGGGAGCTGTTTTTT; CDR3aa: CASSEARTSGGNTGELFF
abundance: -; j_gene: TRBJ2-2; v_gene: TRBV27; d_gene: TRBD2; CDR3nt: TGTGCCAGCAGTTTATCGATAGAAGGACTAGCGTTCGCCGGGGAGCTGTTTTTT; CDR3aa: CASSLSIEGLAFAGELFF
abundance: -; j_gene: TRBJ1-5; v_gene: TRBV5-1; d_gene: -; CDR3nt: TGCGCCAGCAGTCTCACGGCAGGGGAACAGCCCCAGCATTTT; CDR3aa: CASSLTAGEQPQHF
abundance: -; j_gene: TRBJ1-2; v_gene: TRBV5-5; d_gene: -; CDR3nt: TGTGCCAGCAGCTGGACAGAATATGGCTACACCTTC; CDR3aa: CASSWTEYGYTF
abundance: -; j_gene: TRBJ2-2; v_gene: TRBV5-6; d_gene: TRBD1; CDR3nt: TGTGCCAGCAGCTTCGGACAGGATTACACCGGGGAGCTGTTTTTT; CDR3aa: CASSFGQDYTGELFF
abundance: -; j_gene: TRBJ2-7; v_gene: TRBV6-1; d_gene: TRBD2; CDR3nt: TGTGCCAGCATTCCGGTAACAGCGGGGTCCTACGAGCAGTACTTC; CDR3aa: CASIPVTAGSYEQYF
abundance: -; j_gene: TRBJ1-2; v_gene: TRBV28; d_gene: -; CDR3nt: TGTGCCAGCAGTGCGTGGGACTATGGCTACACCTTC; CDR3aa: CASSAWDYGYTF
abundance: -; j_gene: TRBJ2-4; v_gene: TRBV11-3; d_gene: -; CDR3nt: TGTGCCAGCAGCCTAACCCAGAAAAACATTCAGTACTTC; CDR3aa: CASSLTQKNIQYF
abundance: once; j_gene: TRBJ2-3; v_gene: TRBV5-1; d_gene: -; CDR3nt: TGCGCCAGCAGCCCCTCGGAGTATACGCAGTATTTT; CDR3aa: CASSPSEYTQYF
abundance: -; j_gene: TRBJ2-6; v_gene: TRBV19; d_gene: -; CDR3nt: TGTGCCAGTAGTATCACAGGGTCTGGGGCCAACGTCCTGACTTTC; CDR3aa: CASSITGSGANVLTF
abundance: -; j_gene: TRBJ2-5; v_gene: TRBV29-1; d_gene: -; CDR3nt: TGCAGCGTTGACCGTCCGGGGCTGGAGGAGACCCAGTACTTC; CDR3aa: CSVDRPGLEETQYF
abundance: few; j_gene: TRBJ1-1; v_gene: TRBV27; d_gene: -; CDR3nt: TGTGCCAGCAGTTCTTCCGGGGACCAGAACACTGAAGCTTTCTTT; CDR3aa: CASSSSGDQNTEAFF
abundance: -; j_gene: TRBJ1-4; v_gene: TRBV5-4; d_gene: TRBD1; CDR3nt: TGTGCCAGCAGCTCAACGGACAGGGGAGGCGAAAAACTGTTTTTT; CDR3aa: CASSSTDRGGEKLFF
abundance: -; j_gene: TRBJ1-1; v_gene: TRBV5-1; d_gene: TRBD1; CDR3nt: TGCGCCAGCAGCTCCCAGGGGGGGAACACTGAAGCTTTCTTT; CDR3aa: CASSSQGGNTEAFF
abundance: -; j_gene: TRBJ2-2; v_gene: TRBV19; d_gene: -; CDR3nt: TGTGCCAGTAGTATTAGGCGCACCGGGGAGCTGTTTTTT; CDR3aa: CASSIRRTGELFF
abundance: -; j_gene: TRBJ2-7; v_gene: TRBV7-9; d_gene: TRBD1; CDR3nt: TGTGCCAGCAGCTTAGGAAACAGGGGCTACGAGCAGTACTTC; CDR3aa: CASSLGNRGYEQYF
abundance: once; j_gene: TRBJ2-3; v_gene: TRBV5-1; d_gene: TRBD2; CDR3nt: TGCGCCAGCAGCCCAGCTAGCGGGGGCACAGATACGCAGTATTTT; CDR3aa: CASSPASGGTDTQYF
abundance: -; j_gene: TRBJ1-1; v_gene: TRBV19; d_gene: -; CDR3nt: TGTGCCAGTAGTATTCTTAACGCTCAAGAAGCTTTCTTT; CDR3aa: CASSILNAQEAFF